The rows below give T cell receptor beta chains drawn from one sample of a study of blood T cell repertoires in COVID-19. Profiling relied on immunoSEQ multiplex PCR, and the TCRdb table lists in-frame clones only, not all of them. The profile shows about 270,000 clones, around nine tenths of them singletons. What was sequenced was PBMCs or T cells enriched from blood (not recorded which). The receptor source for this set is a woman aged 60-70 years in a cohort exposed to, infected with or recovered from COVID-19 (not recorded which). The CDR3 runs from the conserved cysteine through the conserved F or W. The order of the fields is clone size, V gene, J gene, D gene, CDR3 DNA, CDR3 protein. The D gene is left open where the match is weak. Where a row states a size, it is once, few, many or the class of an expanded clone; other rows omit it.

>-|TRBV28|TRBJ2-7|-
TGTGCCAGCAGTTTAGGGCAAGGACTGGGTCACGAGCAGTACTTC
CASSLGQGLGHEQYF
>-|TRBV20-1|TRBJ1-3|-
TGCAGTGCTAGTCGGGGGGCTGGAAACACCATATATTTT
CSASRGAGNTIYF
>-|TRBV3-1/TRBV3-2|TRBJ2-4|TRBD2
TGTGCCAGCAGCCCTACTAGCGGGAGGGTTGGCATTCAGTACTTC
CASSPTSGRVGIQYF
>-|TRBV29-1|TRBJ1-1|TRBD1
TGCAGCGTCGGGACAGGCGGTACTGAAGCTTTCTTT
CSVGTGGTEAFF
>-|TRBV19|TRBJ1-5|TRBD1
TGTGCCAGTAGCCTTACAGGGGTTCAGCCCCAGCATTTT
CASSLTGVQPQHF
>-|TRBV24-1|TRBJ1-2|-
TGTGCCACCAGTGATCCCCAGGGGACCTATGGCTACACCTTC
CATSDPQGTYGYTF
>-|TRBV9|TRBJ1-1|-
TGTGCCAGCAATAATCTGAACACTGAAGCTTTCTTT
CASNNLNTEAFF
>-|TRBV6-6|TRBJ2-2|-
TGTGCCAGCAGTCCGCTCGCTGGACTAACAAACACCGGGGAGCTGTTTTTT
CASSPLAGLTNTGELFF
>-|TRBV18|TRBJ1-2|-
TGTGCCAGCTCCGGCCAGGGGTACTATGGCTACACCTTC
CASSGQGYYGYTF
>-|TRBV27|TRBJ2-1|-
TGTGCCAGCACCCCTGGAGCCTCCTACAATGAGCAGTTCTTC
CASTPGASYNEQFF
>-|TRBV30|TRBJ2-7|-
TGTGCCTGGACGCGCCAGACACTTTTTTCCTACGAGCAGTACTTC
CAWTRQTLFSYEQYF
>-|TRBV7-8|TRBJ2-2|TRBD2
TGTGCCAGCAGTCGTATGACTAGCTCCACCGGGGAGCTGTTTTTT
CASSRMTSSTGELFF
>once|TRBV5-1|TRBJ2-5|TRBD1
TGCGCCAGCAGCACGGGGACAGGGGGAGAGACCCAGTACTTC
CASSTGTGGETQYF
>-|TRBV14|TRBJ2-7|-
TGTGCCAGCAGCCACTCAACGCAGGGGACGCTTAGCTACGAGCAGTACTTC
CASSHSTQGTLSYEQYF
>-|TRBV19|TRBJ1-5|TRBD1
TGTGCCAGTAGGGACAGGTGGTATCAGCCCCAGCATTTT
CASRDRWYQPQHF
>-|TRBV4-1|TRBJ2-7|TRBD1
TGCGCCAGCAGCCAAAGACGGCAGGGGGCCATCGAGCAGTACTTC
CASSQRRQGAIEQYF
>few|TRBV7-9|TRBJ1-3|-
TGTGCCAGCAGCTTAGACAGAGGGCCTGGAAACACCATATATTTT
CASSLDRGPGNTIYF
>once|TRBV6-5|TRBJ1-6|-
TGTGCCAGCAGCAAGGAGTTCTCCTATAATTCACCCCTCCACTTT
CASSKEFSYNSPLHF
>-|TRBV28|TRBJ2-1|TRBD1
TGTGCCAGCAGTCATCCAGGGACAGGAGCTCACAATGAGCAGTTCTTC
CASSHPGTGAHNEQFF
>-|TRBV25-1|TRBJ2-7|-
TGTGCCAGCACGAAGGAGGGAACCTACGAGCAGTACTTC
CASTKEGTYEQYF
>-|TRBV28|TRBJ2-7|TRBD2
TGTGCCAGTAGTCGTTGGGGAGGGGATGTCTACGAGCAGTACTTC
CASSRWGGDVYEQYF
>-|TRBV7-2|TRBJ1-4|-
TGTGCCAGCAGCTTTTGGCATCTCCTGTTTTTT
CASSFWHLLFF
>few|TRBV2|TRBJ2-5|TRBD1
TGTGCCACCGGACAGGGAATATCAGAGACCCAGTACTTC
CATGQGISETQYF
>-|TRBV6-1|TRBJ2-3|-
TGTGCCAGCAGTGATACCACAGGGTCCGCCAGCACAGATACGCAGTATTTT
CASSDTTGSASTDTQYF
>once|TRBV24-1|TRBJ2-1|-
TGTGCCACCAGTGATTTGTCCGGGGGGCGGAATGAGCAGTTCTTC
CATSDLSGGRNEQFF
>-|TRBV28|TRBJ1-6|-
TGTGCCAGCAGTTTAGTTGGCAGGGGTAATAATTCACCCCTCCACTTT
CASSLVGRGNNSPLHF
>-|TRBV6-2/TRBV6-3|TRBJ2-5|TRBD2
TGTGCCAGCAGTTACTTACCACCGAATAGCGGGAGTCAAGAGACCCAGTACTTC
CASSYLPPNSGSQETQYF
>once|TRBV27|TRBJ1-2|-
TGTGCCAGCAGCAGGGGTCATGGCTACACCTTC
CASSRGHGYTF
>-|TRBV27|TRBJ2-1|TRBD2
TGTGCCAGCACTGGACTAGCGGGAGGAGTTAATGAGCAGTTCTTC
CASTGLAGGVNEQFF
>-|TRBV2|TRBJ2-2|-
TGTGCCAGCAGGCCAACCAGAAACACCGGGGAGCTGTTTTTT
CASRPTRNTGELFF
>-|TRBV28|TRBJ1-1|TRBD1
TGTGCCAGCAGTCCGGGGACAGGGAGCACTGAAGCTTTCTTT
CASSPGTGSTEAFF
>-|TRBV7-2|TRBJ2-2|-
TGTGCCAGCAGCTTAGGCGAGCGCAACACCGGGGAGCTGTTTTTT
CASSLGERNTGELFF
>-|TRBV6-5|TRBJ2-2|TRBD2
TGTGCCAGTTGGCCTAGGGAGGGAGCCGGGGAGCTGTTTTTT
CASWPREGAGELFF
>few|TRBV20-1|TRBJ1-1|TRBD1
TGCAGTGCTAGTGACAGGGTGAGTCGCACTGAAGCTTTCTTT
CSASDRVSRTEAFF
>-|TRBV7-2|TRBJ2-1|TRBD2
TGTGCCAGCAGCCGGACTAGCGGGACAAATGAGCAGTTCTTC
CASSRTSGTNEQFF
>-|TRBV2|TRBJ2-4|-
TGTGCCAGCAGTGGGACAGACCGTATAGCCAAAAACATTCAGTACTTC
CASSGTDRIAKNIQYF
>-|TRBV27|TRBJ1-1|-
TGTGCCAGCAGTGACGAGTCAGGGTTTTCTGAAGCTTTCTTT
CASSDESGFSEAFF
>-|TRBV7-2|TRBJ1-5|-
TGTGCCAGCAGCTCAGGGGTGGTCGGTCAGCCCCAGCATTTT
CASSSGVVGQPQHF
>-|TRBV10-2|TRBJ2-1|-
TGCGCCAGCAGTGAATCTTGGGCACCACCCTACAATGAGCAGTTCTTC
CASSESWAPPYNEQFF
>-|TRBV9|TRBJ1-3|TRBD1
TGTGCCAGCAGCGGGGACAGAACTGGAAACACCATATATTTT
CASSGDRTGNTIYF
>-|TRBV28|TRBJ2-1|TRBD2
TGTGCCAGCAGTCGCGGGAGAGATGAGCAGTTCTTC
CASSRGRDEQFF
>-|TRBV10-2|TRBJ1-5|-
TGCGCCAGCAGTGATTGGGCCGGTCAGCCCCAGCATTTT
CASSDWAGQPQHF
>-|TRBV27|TRBJ1-2|TRBD1
TGTGCCAGCAGCTCGACAGGGTTCTATGGCTACACCTTC
CASSSTGFYGYTF
>-|TRBV5-1|TRBJ2-3|-
TGCGCCAGCAGTCGAGGGGGGGAAGATACGCAGTATTTT
CASSRGGEDTQYF
>-|TRBV5-1|TRBJ2-3|-
TGCGCCAGCAGCCTCAACCCCGGGGTGGGATCCACAGATACGCAGTATTTT
CASSLNPGVGSTDTQYF
>-|TRBV3-1/TRBV3-2|TRBJ1-2|-
TGTGCCAGCAGCCAAGTGGACAGAAACTATGGCTACACCTTC
CASSQVDRNYGYTF
>-|TRBV28|TRBJ1-2|-
TGTGCCAGCAGTTTGGGGGGGCTTAAGGACTATGGCTACACCTTC
CASSLGGLKDYGYTF
>few|TRBV19|TRBJ1-2|TRBD1
TGTGCCAGTACCAGGGACAGGGATTTCTCTAACTATGGCTACACCTTC
CASTRDRDFSNYGYTF
>once|TRBV24-1|TRBJ2-3|-
TGTGCCACCAGCGAGGACGGACTTAGCACAGATACGCAGTATTTT
CATSEDGLSTDTQYF
>-|TRBV19|TRBJ1-1|-
TGTGCCAGTAGTGCCCAGGGTATTCCGGACACTGAAGCTTTCTTT
CASSAQGIPDTEAFF
>-|TRBV7-2|TRBJ2-3|TRBD2
TGTGCCAGCAGCCGGTCTAGCGGATACACAGATACGCAGTATTTT
CASSRSSGYTDTQYF
>-|TRBV7-8|TRBJ1-1|-
TGTGCCAGCAGCTTAGTAGCCAGTGAGAACACTGAAGCTTTCTTT
CASSLVASENTEAFF
>-|TRBV28|TRBJ1-4|TRBD1
TGTGCCAGCAGCGGAGGGGGCGCTAATGAAAAACTGTTTTTT
CASSGGGANEKLFF
>-|TRBV24-1|TRBJ1-1|TRBD1
TGTGCCACCAGTGATCCCGGACAGGGTCACACTGAAGCTTTCTTT
CATSDPGQGHTEAFF